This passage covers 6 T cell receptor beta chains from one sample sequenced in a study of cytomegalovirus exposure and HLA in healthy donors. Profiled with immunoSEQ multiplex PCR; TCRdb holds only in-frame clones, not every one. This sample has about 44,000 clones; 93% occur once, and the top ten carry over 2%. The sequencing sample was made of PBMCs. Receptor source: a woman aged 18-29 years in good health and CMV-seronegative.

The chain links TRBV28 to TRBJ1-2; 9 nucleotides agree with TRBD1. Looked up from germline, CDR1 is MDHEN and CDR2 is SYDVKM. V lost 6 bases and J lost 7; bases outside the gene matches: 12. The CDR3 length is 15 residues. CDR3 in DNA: TGTGCCAGCAGACAAGGGACAGGGCCTCATATTGGCTACACCTTC. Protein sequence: CASRQGTGPHIGYTF.

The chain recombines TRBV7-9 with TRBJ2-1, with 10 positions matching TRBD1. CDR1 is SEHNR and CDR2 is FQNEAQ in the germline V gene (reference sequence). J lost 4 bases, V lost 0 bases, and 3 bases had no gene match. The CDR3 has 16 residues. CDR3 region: CASSLAGQGIYNEQFF. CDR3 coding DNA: TGTGCCAGCAGCTTAGCGGGACAGGGGATATACAATGAGCAGTTCTTC.

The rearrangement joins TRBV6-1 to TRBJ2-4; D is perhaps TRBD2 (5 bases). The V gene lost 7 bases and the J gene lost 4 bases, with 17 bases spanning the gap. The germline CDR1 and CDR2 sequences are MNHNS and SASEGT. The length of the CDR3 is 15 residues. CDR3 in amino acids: CASTLSGWEKNIQYF. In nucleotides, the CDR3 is TGTGCCAGCACCCTCTCGGGGTGGGAGAAAAACATTCAGTACTTC.

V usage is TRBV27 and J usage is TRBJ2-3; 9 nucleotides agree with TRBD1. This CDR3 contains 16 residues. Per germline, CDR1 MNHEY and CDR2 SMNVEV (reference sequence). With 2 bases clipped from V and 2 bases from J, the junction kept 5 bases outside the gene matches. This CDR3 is CASSLRTGDATDTQYF. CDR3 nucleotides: TGTGCCAGCAGTTTAAGGACAGGGGACGCCACAGATACGCAGTATTTT.

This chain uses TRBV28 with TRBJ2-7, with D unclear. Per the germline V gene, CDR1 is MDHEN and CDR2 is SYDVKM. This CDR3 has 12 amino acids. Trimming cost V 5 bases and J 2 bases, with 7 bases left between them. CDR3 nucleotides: TGTGCCAGCAGTATTCAAACCTACGAGCAGTACTTC. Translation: CASSIQTYEQYF.

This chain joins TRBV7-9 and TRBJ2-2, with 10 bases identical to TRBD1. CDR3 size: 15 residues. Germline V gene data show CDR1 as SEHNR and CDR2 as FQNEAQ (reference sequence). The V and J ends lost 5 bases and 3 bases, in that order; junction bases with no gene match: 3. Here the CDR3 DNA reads TGTGCCAGCAGCCCAGGGACAGGGGACACCGGGGAGCTGTTTTTT. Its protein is CASSPGTGDTGELFF.